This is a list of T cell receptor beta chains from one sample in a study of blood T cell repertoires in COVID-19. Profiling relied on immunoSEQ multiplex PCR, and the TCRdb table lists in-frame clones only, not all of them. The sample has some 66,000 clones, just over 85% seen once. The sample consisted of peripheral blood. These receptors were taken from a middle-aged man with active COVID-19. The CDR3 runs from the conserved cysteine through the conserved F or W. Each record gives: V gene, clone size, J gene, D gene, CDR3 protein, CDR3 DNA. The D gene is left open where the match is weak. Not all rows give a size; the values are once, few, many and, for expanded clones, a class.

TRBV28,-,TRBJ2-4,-,CASSSAARLGIQYF,TGTGCCAGCAGTTCGGCCGCGAGGTTGGGCATTCAGTACTTC
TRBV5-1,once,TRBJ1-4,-,CASSLAGFGEKLFF,TGCGCCAGCAGCTTAGCAGGGTTCGGTGAAAAACTGTTTTTT
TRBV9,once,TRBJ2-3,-,CASSTRGSLDTQYF,TGTGCCAGCAGTACGAGAGGGAGCCTAGATACGCAGTATTTT
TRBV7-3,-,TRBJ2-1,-,CASSVSGLVYNEQFF,TGTGCCAGCTCTGTTAGCGGACTCGTCTACAATGAGCAGTTCTTC
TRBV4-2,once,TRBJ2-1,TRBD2,CASSQVEASGMNEQFF,TGTGCCAGCAGCCAAGTAGAGGCTAGCGGGATGAATGAGCAGTTCTTC
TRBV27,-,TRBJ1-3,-,CASSLSNQNSGNTIYF,TGTGCCAGCAGTTTATCGAACCAGAACTCTGGAAACACCATATATTTT
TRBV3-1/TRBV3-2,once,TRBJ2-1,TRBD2,CASSQRLAVSNEQFF,TGTGCCAGCAGCCAACGACTAGCGGTAAGCAATGAGCAGTTCTTC
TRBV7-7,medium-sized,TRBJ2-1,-,CASSLPGKNNEQFF,TGTGCCAGCAGCTTACCAGGGAAAAACAATGAGCAGTTCTTC
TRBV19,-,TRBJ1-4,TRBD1,CASSREGQGGTNEKLFF,TGTGCCAGTAGTCGAGAGGGACAGGGAGGGACTAATGAAAAACTGTTTTTT
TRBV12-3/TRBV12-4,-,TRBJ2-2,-,CASSTGVTGELFF,TGTGCCAGCAGTACCGGGGTTACCGGGGAGCTGTTTTTT
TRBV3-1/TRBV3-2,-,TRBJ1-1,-,CASSEPGIVTTEAFF,TGTGCCAGCAGCGAACCAGGGATTGTAACCACTGAAGCTTTCTTT
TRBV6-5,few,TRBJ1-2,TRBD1,CASRSDRGRGYTF,TGTGCCAGCAGATCGGACAGGGGAAGAGGCTACACCTTC
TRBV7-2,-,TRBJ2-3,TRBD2,CASSSRVLAGVTDTQYF,TGTGCCAGCAGCTCCCGGGTCCTAGCGGGAGTCACAGATACGCAGTATTTT
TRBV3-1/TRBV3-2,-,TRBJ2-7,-,CASSQGPGEQYF,TGTGCCAGCAGCCAGGGCCCTGGGGAGCAGTACTTC
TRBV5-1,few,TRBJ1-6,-,CASSLGRDNSPLHF,TGCGCCAGCAGCTTGGGACGGGATAATTCACCCCTCCACTTT
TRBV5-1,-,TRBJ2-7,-,CASSFRSSSYEQYF,TGCGCCAGCAGCTTTAGATCTAGCTCCTACGAGCAGTACTTC
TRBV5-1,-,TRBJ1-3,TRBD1,CASSLQGQESDTIYF,TGCGCCAGCAGCTTACAGGGACAGGAATCGGACACCATATATTTT
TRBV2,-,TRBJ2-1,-,CASIRQAERDEQFF,TGTGCCAGCATTCGGCAAGCGGAGCGGGATGAGCAGTTCTTC
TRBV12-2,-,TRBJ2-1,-,CASRLALLRGGYNEQFF,TGTGCAAGTCGCTTAGCGCTGTTGCGGGGGGGGTACAATGAGCAGTTCTTC
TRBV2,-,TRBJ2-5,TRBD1,CASSYLRTGTQETQYF,TGTGCCAGCAGTTACTTACGGACAGGGACCCAAGAGACCCAGTACTTC
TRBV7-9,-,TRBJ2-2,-,CASSLRGNTGELFF,TGTGCCAGCAGCTTGCGGGGGAACACCGGGGAGCTGTTTTTT
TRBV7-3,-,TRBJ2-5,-,CASSAGLQETQYF,TGTGCCAGCAGCGCGGGACTCCAAGAGACCCAGTACTTC
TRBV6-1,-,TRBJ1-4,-,CASSASRSTGRGWELFF,TGTGCCAGCAGTGCTTCGAGATCGACAGGCCGGGGTTGGGAACTGTTTTTT
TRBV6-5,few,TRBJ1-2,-,CASSSPGGAGKDYTF,TGTGCCAGCAGTTCCCCCGGGGGGGCAGGAAAAGACTACACCTTC
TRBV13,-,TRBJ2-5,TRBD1,CASSSDRGRDAQYF,TGTGCCAGCAGCTCGGACAGGGGGCGAGATGCCCAGTACTTC
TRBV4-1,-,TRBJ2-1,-,CASSQEPRFRGSNEQFF,TGCGCCAGCAGCCAAGAACCCCGGTTCCGGGGGAGCAATGAGCAGTTCTTC
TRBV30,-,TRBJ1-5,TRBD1,CAWSGAGGNSNQPQHF,TGTGCCTGGAGTGGCGCAGGGGGGAATAGCAATCAGCCCCAGCATTTT
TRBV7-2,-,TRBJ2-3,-,CASSLGHSTDTQYF,TGTGCCAGCAGCTTAGGTCATAGCACAGATACGCAGTATTTT
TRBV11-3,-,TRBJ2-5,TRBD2,CASSSGLAGSPGGETQYF,TGTGCCAGCAGCTCGGGACTAGCGGGGTCCCCGGGAGGGGAGACCCAGTACTTC
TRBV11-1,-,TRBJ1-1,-,CASSRWESDTEAFF,TGTGCCAGCAGTCGGTGGGAGAGTGACACTGAAGCTTTCTTT